The 2 T cell receptor beta chains below were found in one sample sequenced in a study of Ad26.COV2.S vaccination and SARS-CoV-2 variants. TCRdb keeps only in-frame clones here, not all; method: immunoSEQ multiplex PCR. The data contain roughly 380,000 clones, 70% to 90% of them singletons. As for treatment: over 15 received Ad26.COV2.S at low or high dose, single or two shots; roughly five received placebo; per-sample allocation not given. The samples date from day 63 after the first vaccine or placebo injection. The sequences come from peripheral blood, collected in a trial of Ad26.COV2.S vaccine versus placebo. The receptors stem from a person between 18 and 60 years old who received the Ad26.COV2.S COVID-19 vaccine or a placebo.

V is TRBV29-1 and J is TRBJ2-5; D remains ambiguous. The V end lost 2 bases, the J end lost 5 bases, and 12 bases lay between the germline ends. The germline V gene has CDR1 SQVTM and CDR2 ANQGSEA. This CDR3 is 13 amino acids long. The CDR3 DNA is TGCAGCGTTGAACGTGGTCGAGCGGAGACCCAGTACTTC. Residues: CSVERGRAETQYF.

On this clone itself: Other nucleotide sequences in the sample specify the same CDR3. The V gene is TRBV7-2, the J gene TRBJ1-1; D possibly corresponds to TRBD1 (6 bases). This CDR3 contains 14 residues. From germline, CDR1 is SGHTA and CDR2 FQGNSA. Trimming pared 4 bases from V and 4 bases from J, leaving 13 bases between. The CDR3 loop is CASSSRGGGTEAFF. CDR3 nucleotides: TGTGCCAGCAGCTCGCGAGGAGGGGGCACTGAAGCTTTCTTT.